A single sample gave rise to the 29 T cell receptor beta chains below, sequenced in a study of cytomegalovirus exposure and HLA in healthy donors. PCR was performed using 60 Vbeta and 13 Jbeta primers. Assay used: immunoSEQ multiplex PCR; TCRdb lists only in-frame clones, some missing. The sample yields approximately 190,000 clones, approximately 81% seen once. Sequencing was done on a sample of PBMCs. The receptors were gathered from a man in his fifties in good health and CMV-seronegative.

The DNA of the CDR3 is TGTGCCAGCAGTTATAAAGACAGGGGAGTCTACAATGAGCAGTTCTTC. This encodes CASSYKDRGVYNEQFF. The chain employs TRBV6-9 and TRBJ2-1, with 8 positions matching TRBD1. This CDR3 has 16 residues. CDR1 and CDR2 from the germline V gene are MNHGY and SVAAGI. V lost 2 bases to trimming and J lost 3 bases; unmatched junction nucleotides: 6.

The V and J genes are TRBV5-4 and TRBJ2-3, with TRBD2 matching 11 bases. Germline-derived CDR1 and CDR2 are SGHNT and YYREEE (reference sequence). Trimming took 4 bases from V and 3 from J; bases not matched to a gene: 4. The CDR3 extends over 15 amino acids. CDR3 DNA sequence: TGTGCCAGCAGCCCCCGACTAGCGGGGACAGATACGCAGTATTTT. Its protein product is CASSPRLAGTDTQYF. Based on the CDR3 plus reference TRBV5-4 and TRBJ2-3, the full variable domain is ETGVTQSPTHLIKTRGQQVTLRCSSQSGHNTVSWYQQALGQGPQFIFQYYREEENGRGNFPPRFSGLQFPNYSSELNVNALELDDSALYLCASSPRLAGTDTQYFGPGTRLTVL.

The chain carries TRBV2 and TRBJ1-1; no clear D gene. There are 13 residues in the CDR3. Germline assignment: CDR1 SNHLY and CDR2 FYNNEI. Trimming removed 1 base at V and 0 bases at J, with 3 bases between. The CDR3 DNA reads as TGTGCCAGCAGTGAAGACATGAACACTGAAGCTTTCTTT. This translates into CASSEDMNTEAFF.

This rearrangement joins TRBV2 to TRBJ2-3; possibly TRBD2 for D (6 bases). The germline V gene has CDR1 SNHLY and CDR2 FYNNEI. V lost 4 bases and J lost 6, with 14 bases in between. The CDR3 is made up of 14 amino acids. The CDR3 DNA reads TGTGCCAGCAGTGTAGACCCGGGAGTTGATACGCAGTATTTT. Translating gives CASSVDPGVDTQYF.

The CDR3 here is CASNNDRNTEAFF. The CDR3 coding sequence is TGTGCCAGCAATAACGACAGGAACACTGAAGCTTTCTTT. The rearrangement links TRBV6-5 to TRBJ1-1; D possibly corresponds to TRBD1 (5 bases). Trimming stripped 7 bases from V and 1 base from J, with 10 bases between. Germline lookup yields CDR1 MNHEY and CDR2 SVGAGI. CDR3 length: 13 residues.

As for this clone: The junction departs from germline at one end; a sequencing error may be responsible. The sample holds other DNA sequences that translate to the same CDR3. V usage is TRBV27 and J usage is TRBJ2-7; D possibly corresponds to TRBD2 (5 bases). Germline V CDR1 and CDR2: MNHEY, SMNVEV (reference sequence). This CDR3 is 12 amino acids long. This CDR3 reads CASSPSGDEQYF. CDR3 DNA sequence: TGTGCTAGCAGTCCGTCCGGGGACGAGCAGTACTTC.

This clone was seen a single time. The chain couples TRBV11-2 to TRBJ1-2, with 7 bases identical to TRBD1. V trimming: 5 bases; J trimming: 7 bases; junction bases outside the gene matches: 16. Germline CDR1 and CDR2: SGHAT and FQNNGV. The CDR3 consists of 16 residues. Written as DNA, the CDR3 is TGTGCCAGCAGCCCCTTCACAGGGGTGATCCCACTTGGCTACACCTTC. Amino acid sequence: CASSPFTGVIPLGYTF.

The gene calls are TRBV13 and TRBJ2-5; 7 positions agree with TRBD1. The CDR3 is 13 residues long. Looked up from germline, CDR1 is PRHDT and CDR2 is FYEKMQ (reference sequence). With V trimmed by 6 bases and J by 3 bases, 4 bases remained unmatched. CDR3 sequence (DNA): TGTGCCAGCAGTTTCACAGGGGAAGAGACCCAGTACTTC. It yields the protein CASSFTGEETQYF.

This clone was observed a few times. One junction end disagrees with the germline gene, perhaps due to a read error. This chain joins TRBV7-9 and TRBJ1-1; 8 bases match TRBD1. Germline V CDR1 and CDR2: SEHNR, FQNEAQ (reference sequence). The CDR3 has 14 residues. The CDR3: CSSSLGQVGTEAFF. CDR3 bases: TGTTCCAGCAGCTTGGGACAGGTGGGAACTGAAGCTTTCTTT.

The V gene is TRBV6-4, the J gene TRBJ1-1; 7 bases agree with TRBD1. J was trimmed by 6 bases and V by 3 bases; bases with no gene match: 4. Germline CDR1 reads MRHNA; CDR2 reads SNTAGT. The CDR3 is 13 amino acids. DNA of the CDR3: TGTGCCAGCAGTGAGCGGACAGGTGCTGAAGCTTTCTTT. Protein product: CASSERTGAEAFF.

The rearrangement uses TRBV9 and TRBJ1-6; the D is unclear. The CDR3 consists of 13 residues. Per germline, CDR1 SGDLS and CDR2 YYNGEE. Trimming stripped 0 bases from V and 5 bases from J, with 3 bases between. The CDR3 protein is CASSVDNNSPLHF. The CDR3 DNA reads as TGTGCCAGCAGCGTAGACAATAATTCACCCCTCCACTTT. The full variable domain, its missing parts supplied by reference TRBV9 and TRBJ1-6, is DSGVTQTPKHLITATGQRVTLRCSPRSGDLSVYWYQQSLDQGLQFLIQYYNGEERAKGNILERFSAQQFPDLHSELNLSSLELGDSALYFCASSVDNNSPLHFGNGTRLTVT.

The genes are TRBV7-8 and TRBJ2-5; D possibly matches TRBD1 or TRBD2 (6 bases each). TRBJ2-7 explains the end of the DNA better; the J call may be wrong. From germline, CDR1 is SGHVS and CDR2 FQNEAQ. The CDR3 totals 16 residues. The CDR3 here is CASSADLRGGDYEQYF. The CDR3 coding sequence is TGTGCCAGCAGCGCCGACCTCAGGGGCGGGGACTACGAGCAGTACTTC.

The chain employs TRBV7-9 and TRBJ2-1; TRBD1 is a possible D gene (6 bases). V gave up 4 bases and J gave up 10 bases, with 8 bases separating them. This CDR3 has 11 amino acids. CDR1 and CDR2 (germline): SEHNR, FQNEAQ (reference sequence). The CDR3: CASSYGQEQFF. In DNA, the CDR3 is TGTGCCAGCAGCTACGGACAGGAGCAGTTCTTC.

The chain is built from TRBV9 and TRBJ2-2, with 10 bases that match TRBD2. The CDR3 length is 17 residues. Trimming removed 2 bases from V and 1 base from J; junction bases left unmatched: 5. The V gene's germline CDR1 is SGDLS and CDR2 YYNGEE. CDR3: CASSVSLAGGNTGELFF. CDR3 in DNA: TGTGCCAGCAGCGTTTCGTTAGCGGGGGGGAACACCGGGGAGCTGTTTTTT.

V usage is TRBV19 and J usage is TRBJ1-1; D ambiguous. Per the germline V gene, CDR1 is LNHDA and CDR2 is SQIVND (reference sequence). This CDR3 spans 12 amino acids. Trimming left V 7 bases short and J 4 bases short, with 10 bases between. CDR3 sequence (DNA): TGTGCCAGTATCGGAGGGCTCACTGAAGCTTTCTTT. Translation gives CASIGGLTEAFF.

The V gene is TRBV6-6, the J gene TRBJ2-7; 10 bases align to TRBD1. V shed 6 bases, J shed 0 bases, and the junction held 5 bases outside the gene matches. The germline V gene encodes CDR1 MNHNY and CDR2 SVGAGI (reference sequence). This CDR3 is 15 amino acids long. The CDR3 sequence: CASSYRQGASYEQYF. CDR3 DNA sequence: TGTGCCAGCAGCTATCGACAGGGGGCCTCCTACGAGCAGTACTTC.

The chain employs TRBV29-1 and TRBJ2-2, with TRBD1 identical over 10 bases. V was clipped by 6 bases and J by 5 bases; unmatched bases: 9. Germline V CDR1 and CDR2: SQVTM, ANQGSEA. CDR3 length: 15 residues. For the CDR3, the DNA is TGCAGCGTCGAGAAGACAGGGGGCAAGACCGGGGAGCTGTTTTTT. This sequence encodes CSVEKTGGKTGELFF.

The V call is TRBV25-1, the J call TRBJ1-2; possible D gene TRBD1, 6 bases. Germline V CDR1 and CDR2: MGHDK, SYGVNS. There are 12 residues in the CDR3. Trimming cost V 7 bases and J 4 bases, with 10 bases left between them. The CDR3 DNA reads as TGTGCCAGCAAGCAGGGGAGCTATGGCTACACCTTC. This sequence encodes CASKQGSYGYTF.

The chain joins TRBV2 to TRBJ1-2, with D maybe TRBD1 (6 bases). CDR1 and CDR2 (germline): SNHLY, FYNNEI. The CDR3 consists of 13 residues. V shed 7 bases and J shed 6 bases, with 15 bases lying between them. Here the CDR3 reads CASNEGGRDGYTF. CDR3 in DNA: TGTGCCAGCAACGAGGGGGGGAGGGATGGCTACACCTTC.

DNA of the CDR3: TGCGCCAGCAGCTTGGTGTCAGGGGCCAATTCACCCCTCCACTTT. This gives the protein CASSLVSGANSPLHF. This chain links TRBV5-1 with TRBJ1-6; TRBD1 might be the D (6 bases). This CDR3 is 15 amino acids long. CDR1 and CDR2 (germline): SGHRS, YFSETQ. V dropped 0 bases and J dropped 7 bases, with 11 bases sitting between them.

The V and J genes are TRBV5-6 and TRBJ1-1; D gene unclear. Between the trimmed V and J ends, which lost 6 bases and 5 bases, there was a span of 14 bases. There are 13 residues in the CDR3. CDR1 and CDR2 (germline): SGHDT, YYEEEE. CDR3 bases: TGTGCCAGCATCCTAAGAGGAAGGACTGAAGCTTTCTTT. Protein sequence: CASILRGRTEAFF.

The rearrangement joins TRBV5-1 to TRBJ2-1; D possibly corresponds to TRBD2 (6 bases). Germline CDR1 and CDR2: SGHRS and YFSETQ. V lost 0 bases and J lost 5, with 15 bases in between. This CDR3 contains 16 residues. CDR3 region: CASSLVSGEVHNEQFF. Here the CDR3 DNA reads TGCGCCAGCAGCTTGGTTTCGGGGGAAGTACACAATGAGCAGTTCTTC.

The chain carries TRBV5-6 and TRBJ2-5; no firm D call. CDR1 and CDR2 (germline): SGHDT, YYEEEE. This CDR3 comprises 12 residues. V was clipped by 4 bases and J by 8 bases, with 12 bases between them. The CDR3 is CASSDPGETQYF. CDR3 sequence (DNA): TGTGCCAGCAGCGACCCTGGAGAAACCCAGTACTTC.

The rearrangement links TRBV4-1 to TRBJ2-5; 10 nucleotides line up with TRBD1. CDR1 and CDR2 from the germline V gene are MGHRA and YSYEKL. The CDR3 runs to 17 residues. The V gene end was trimmed by 0 bases and the J gene end by 1 base; junction bases not matched to a gene: 5. The CDR3 here is CASSQEYGTGVQETQYF. As DNA, the CDR3 is TGCGCCAGCAGCCAAGAATATGGGACAGGGGTCCAAGAGACCCAGTACTTC.

The V call is TRBV13, the J call TRBJ2-1; maybe TRBD1 (6 bases). Germline CDR1 is PRHDT and CDR2 is FYEKMQ (reference sequence). This CDR3 region has 14 residues. V lost 3 bases and J lost 7, with 13 bases in between. As DNA, the CDR3 is TGTGCCAGCAGCTTGGACAGCTACTGGAATGAGCAGTTCTTC. Encoded protein: CASSLDSYWNEQFF.

This clone appeared a single time. The genes are TRBV1 and TRBJ2-1; the table's D call, TRBD2, was not checked against the DNA. TRBV1 is designated a pseudogene. This CDR3 is 18 amino acids long. The CDR3 DNA reads as TGCACCAGCAGCCACCCGGGTAGCGGGGAGGAGGCCTACAATGAGCAGTTCTTC. This gives the protein CTSSHPGSGEEAYNEQFF.

DNA of the CDR3: TGTGCCAGCAGCCTCGGGACAGGGGCATTCTCTGGGGCCAACGTCCTGACTTTC. It specifies CASSLGTGAFSGANVLTF. This chain joins TRBV2 and TRBJ2-6, with 10 positions matching TRBD1. Germline V gene lookup returns CDR1 SNHLY and CDR2 FYNNEI. The CDR3 loop spans 18 amino acids. V gave up 6 bases and J gave up 0 bases; unmatched junction bases: 8.

This clone came up a few times. This rearrangement joins TRBV13 to TRBJ1-2; D is uncertain. This CDR3 is 13 amino acids long. The germline gives CDR1 PRHDT, CDR2 FYEKMQ (reference sequence). V lost 0 bases, J lost 5 bases, and 7 bases lay in between. Written as DNA, the CDR3 is TGTGCCAGCAGCTTAGGCCAAGCTTATGGCTACACCTTC. It encodes CASSLGQAYGYTF.

This clone was recorded once. This chain joins TRBV10-3 and TRBJ1-2, with 9 positions matching TRBD1. CDR3 length equals 14 residues. CDR1 ENHRY and CDR2 SYGVKD come from the germline V gene. The J segment lost 2 bases and the V segment lost 10 bases, leaving 8 bases of the junction unmatched. The CDR3 DNA reads TGTGCCACAGTCCCGGGACAGGGAAACTATGGCTACACCTTC. This sequence encodes CATVPGQGNYGYTF.